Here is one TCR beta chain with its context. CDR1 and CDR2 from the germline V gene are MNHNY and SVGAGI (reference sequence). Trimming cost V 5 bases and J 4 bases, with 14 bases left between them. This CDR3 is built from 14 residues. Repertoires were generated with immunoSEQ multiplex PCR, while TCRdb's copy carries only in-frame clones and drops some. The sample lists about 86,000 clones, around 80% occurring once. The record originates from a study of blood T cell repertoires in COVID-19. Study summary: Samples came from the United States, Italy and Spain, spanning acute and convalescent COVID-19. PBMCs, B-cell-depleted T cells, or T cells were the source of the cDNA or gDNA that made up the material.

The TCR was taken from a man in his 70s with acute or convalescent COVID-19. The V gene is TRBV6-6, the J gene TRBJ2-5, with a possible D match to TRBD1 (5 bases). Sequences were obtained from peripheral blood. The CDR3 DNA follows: TGTGCCAGCAGTCACCTCGACAGAGTAGAGACCCAGTACTTC. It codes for CASSHLDRVETQYF.